Following are 5 T cell receptor beta chains from one sample sequenced in a study of neurological immune-mediated disorders (dated by TCRdb to about 2019). Receptors were amplified or captured by 5' RACE. TCRdb records Illumina HiSeq 2500 as the sequencer. TCRdb reprocessed the public reads (quality trimming at Q25 with fastp, clone calling with MiXCR) and kept in-frame beta chains. Merged by CDR3 protein, the rows form single entries marked with the most common genes and DNA. This sample lists about 50,000 distinct CDR3 sequences; around a sixth were detected once. The top ten hold roughly 4.4% of the sample. Sequenced: PBMCs. The receptors here all came from a man aged 60-69 years in good health.

This clonotype was counted ten times or more. The genes are TRBV6-5 and TRBJ2-5; a weak D match, TRBD1 (5 bases). The germline CDR1 and CDR2 sequences are MNHEY and SVGAGI. V gave up 0 bases and J gave up 4 bases, with 12 bases separating them. CDR3 length: 15 amino acids. The CDR3 reads CASSYSAQAPETQYF. Here the CDR3 DNA reads TGTGCCAGCAGTTACTCGGCACAGGCGCCAGAGACCCAGTACTTC.

This clonotype occurred many times. This rearrangement joins TRBV20-1 to TRBJ2-6; D gene unclear. V was trimmed by 5 bases and J by 0 bases, leaving 8 bases between them. The CDR3 sequence is 14 residues long. The germline gives CDR1 DFQATT, CDR2 SNEGSKA (reference sequence). The CDR3 bases are TGCAGTGCTGAGCCCCACTCTGGGGCCAACGTCCTGACTTTC. Residues: CSAEPHSGANVLTF.

This clonotype occurred many times. The V call is TRBV20-1, the J call TRBJ2-7; D not resolved. This CDR3 is built from 12 residues. V dropped 4 bases and J dropped 4 bases, with 11 bases sitting between them. Germline CDR1 is DFQATT and CDR2 is SNEGSKA (reference sequence). The CDR3 DNA reads as TGCAGTGCTAAAAGTGGCGGATACGAGCAGTACTTC. Its translation is CSAKSGGYEQYF.

This clonotype was observed at least ten times. This CDR3 reads CASTRLAFTGELFF. The CDR3, as DNA: TGTGCCAGCACTCGCCTAGCATTCACCGGGGAGCTGTTTTTT. The chain has TRBV12-3 or TRBV12-4 and TRBJ2-2; possibly TRBD2 for D (5 bases). The CDR3 runs 14 residues. V shed 7 bases and J shed 4 bases, with 13 bases lying between them.

This clonotype appeared many times. The chain recombines TRBV4-3 with TRBJ2-1; TRBD1 is a possible D gene (5 bases). Germline CDR1 LGHNA, CDR2 YSLEER. Trimming removed 4 bases from V and 11 bases from J, with 21 bases in between. The CDR3 contains 15 residues. In DNA form, the CDR3 reads TGCGCCAGCAGCCTGACAGTCGCCAAGGAAGGGAAGCAGTTCTTC. Residues: CASSLTVAKEGKQFF.